This TCR beta chain was sequenced in a study of T-cell reconstitution after alpha-beta-depleted transplantation in children. Ten or more counts support this clonotype. Germline CDR1 and CDR2: KGHDR and SFDVKD. This CDR3 has 13 amino acids. V was cut by 8 bases and J by 6 bases, with 14 bases left in between. A library of TCRbeta sequences, prepared with unique molecular identifiers, was generated. TCRdb used MiXCR to reprocess the PCR reads, holding one entry per CDR3 protein. The table lists 550,000 to 800,000 distinct CDR3 sequences, about an eighth of them singletons. The specimen was PBMCs, collected before TCRalphabeta/CD19-depleted stem cell transplant. V and J are TRBV24-1 and TRBJ2-3; D call uncertain. This receptor was identified in a girl aged 2-9 years with congenital amegakaryocytic thrombocytopenia, due to receive a stem cell transplant. The CDR3 DNA reads TGTGCCACCACCAAGGACGAGAGGGATACGCAGTATTTT. Its protein is CATTKDERDTQYF.